This T cell receptor (beta chain) was profiled in a study of T cell changes during pregnancy in multiple sclerosis. V was trimmed by 1 base and J by 4 bases, leaving 13 bases between them. This CDR3 is 15 amino acids long. Germline CDR1 and CDR2: SEHNR and FQNEAQ (reference sequence). The table came from immunoSEQ multiplex PCR; TCRdb's copy has only in-frame clones and leaves some out. The sample records 55,000 to 70,000 clones, about 88% being singletons. This clonotype was obtained from a female donor with multiple sclerosis, enrolled in a pregnancy study. This sequence joins TRBV7-9 and TRBJ1-1; D possibly corresponds to TRBD1 (5 bases). The specimen comprised peripheral blood, sampled in the first trimester of pregnancy. CDR3: CASSLEMGLGTEAFF. In DNA form, the CDR3 reads TGTGCCAGCAGCTTAGAAATGGGGCTAGGCACTGAAGCTTTCTTT. The full variable domain, its missing parts supplied by reference TRBV7-9 and TRBJ1-1, is DTGVSQNPRHKITKRGQNVTFRCDPISEHNRLYWYRQTLGQGPEFLTYFQNEAQLEKSRLLSDRFSAERPKGSFSTLEIQRTEQGDSAMYLCASSLEMGLGTEAFFGQGTRLTVV.